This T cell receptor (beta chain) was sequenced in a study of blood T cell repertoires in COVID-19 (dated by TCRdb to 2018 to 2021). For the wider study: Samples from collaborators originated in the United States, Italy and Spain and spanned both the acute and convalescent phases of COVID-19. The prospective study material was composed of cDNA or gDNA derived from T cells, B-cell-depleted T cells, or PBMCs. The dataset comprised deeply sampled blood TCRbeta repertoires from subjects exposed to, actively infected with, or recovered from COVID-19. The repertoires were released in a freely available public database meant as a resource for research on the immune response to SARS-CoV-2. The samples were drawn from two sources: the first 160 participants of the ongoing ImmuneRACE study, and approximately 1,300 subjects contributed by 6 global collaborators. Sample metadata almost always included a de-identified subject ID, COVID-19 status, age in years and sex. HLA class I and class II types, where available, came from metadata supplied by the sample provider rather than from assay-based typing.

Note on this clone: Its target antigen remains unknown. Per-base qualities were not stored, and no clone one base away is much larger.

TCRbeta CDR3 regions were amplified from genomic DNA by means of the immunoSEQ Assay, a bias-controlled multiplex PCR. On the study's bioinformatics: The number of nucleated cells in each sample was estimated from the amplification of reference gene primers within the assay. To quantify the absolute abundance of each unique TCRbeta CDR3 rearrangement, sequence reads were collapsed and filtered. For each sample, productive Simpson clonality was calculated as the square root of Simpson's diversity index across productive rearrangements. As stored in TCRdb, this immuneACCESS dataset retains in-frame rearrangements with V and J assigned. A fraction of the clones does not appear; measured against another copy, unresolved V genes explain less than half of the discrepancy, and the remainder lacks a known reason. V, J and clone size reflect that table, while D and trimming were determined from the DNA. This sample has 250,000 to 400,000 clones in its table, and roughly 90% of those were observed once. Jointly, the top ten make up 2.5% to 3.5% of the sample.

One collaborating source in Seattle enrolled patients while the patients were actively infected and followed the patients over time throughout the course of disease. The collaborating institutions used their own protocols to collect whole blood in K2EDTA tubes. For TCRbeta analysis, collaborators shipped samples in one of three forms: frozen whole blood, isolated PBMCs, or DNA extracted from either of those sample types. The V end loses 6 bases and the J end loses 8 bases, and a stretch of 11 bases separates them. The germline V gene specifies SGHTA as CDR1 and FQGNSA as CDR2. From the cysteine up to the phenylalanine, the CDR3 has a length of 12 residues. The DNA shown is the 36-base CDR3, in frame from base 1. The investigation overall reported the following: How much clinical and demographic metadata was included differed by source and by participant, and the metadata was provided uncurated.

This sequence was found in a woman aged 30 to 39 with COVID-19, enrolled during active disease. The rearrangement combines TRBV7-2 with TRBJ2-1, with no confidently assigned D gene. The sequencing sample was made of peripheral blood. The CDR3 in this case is CASSSSVDEQFF. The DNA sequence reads TGTGCCAGCAGTTCTAGTGTCGATGAGCAGTTCTTC.